The entry below describes one T cell receptor beta chain. Its antigen is currently unknown. These data originate in a study of CD8 T cells in ankylosing spondylitis. Overall study findings and caveats: Reported data indicate significant enrichment of disease-linked clones within matched ankylosing spondylitis synovial fluid. Among TCR beta sequences, a motif of under ten highly homologous variants appeared characteristic of ankylosing spondylitis blood.

The CDR3 sequence is 17 residues long. J was trimmed by 5 bases and V by 3 bases; bases with no gene match: 10. Germline loops: CDR1 SGHRS, CDR2 YFSETQ. TCRdb redid the calling of the 5' RACE reads with MiXCR, one entry per CDR3 protein. This sample has more than 650,000 distinct CDR3 sequences, with over 9.5% found just once. The sequence came from a male donor with ankylosing spondylitis. The chain joins TRBV5-1 to TRBJ2-3, with 12 bases fitting TRBD1. The specimen was blood, either unsorted or a sorted T cell fraction (not recorded which). The CDR3 reads CASSWIGTGGGEDTQYF. In nucleotides, the CDR3 is TGCGCCAGCAGCTGGATCGGGACAGGGGGCGGCGAAGATACGCAGTATTTT.